This T cell receptor beta chain was sequenced for a study of PD-L1 blockade in urothelial cancer. Profiled with immunoSEQ multiplex PCR; TCRdb holds only in-frame clones, not every one. The sample carries 55,000 to 70,000 clones, roughly 84% recorded once. The sequence came from a man aged 50 to 59 with urothelial cancer. The sequences come from PBMCs, collected around atezolizumab (anti-PD-L1) treatment.

The CDR3 DNA sequence: TGTGCCTGGAGTGTAATGGGGGACAACGGTAATTCACCCCTCCACTTT. Translating it yields CAWSVMGDNGNSPLHF. The V call is TRBV30, the J call TRBJ1-6; D might be TRBD1 (6 bases). The CDR3 has 16 amino acids. Germline CDR1 reads GTSNPN; CDR2 reads SVGIG (reference sequence). The V gene lost 0 bases and the J gene lost 6 bases, with 15 bases spanning the gap.